The 16 T cell receptor beta chains given below trace back to one sample, sequenced in a study of blood T cell repertoires in COVID-19. Produced via immunoSEQ multiplex PCR; TCRdb's table is partial and in-frame only. The profile shows over 45,000 clones, 65% to 90% of them singletons. Material for sequencing was peripheral blood. The receptors originated from a man aged 40-50 years with acute or convalescent COVID-19.

This sequence joins TRBV30 and TRBJ1-4; 8 nucleotides line up with TRBD1. With V trimmed by 3 bases and J by 8 bases, 5 bases remained unmatched. This CDR3 is built from 13 residues. Germline CDR1 GTSNPN, CDR2 SVGIG (reference sequence). DNA for the CDR3: TGTGCCTGGAGACCTACAGGGGGGGAAAAACTGTTTTTT. It is translated as CAWRPTGGEKLFF.

The chain carries TRBV5-5 and TRBJ1-2; tentative D call: TRBD1 (6 bases). Trimming pared 3 bases from V and 6 bases from J, leaving 12 bases between. Germline values: CDR1 SGHKS, CDR2 YYEKEE (reference sequence). The CDR3 consists of 13 residues. CDR3 sequence reads: CASSSGPGDGYTF. For the CDR3, the DNA is TGTGCCAGCAGCTCAGGGCCAGGGGATGGCTACACCTTC.

In this sample, this clone turned up once. The J gene is TRBJ1-1, the V gene TRBV29-1, with 8 bases identical to TRBD1. Germline assignment: CDR1 SQVTM and CDR2 ANQGSEA. J gave up 4 bases and V 3 bases, and 1 base lay outside the gene matches. This CDR3 has 12 residues. CDR3 in DNA: TGCAGCGTTGAGGACAGGGTCACTGAAGCTTTCTTT. It encodes CSVEDRVTEAFF.

This clone was detected only once. This chain links TRBV5-6 with TRBJ2-3; no firm D call. Germline V CDR1 and CDR2: SGHDT, YYEEEE. The CDR3 contains 14 residues. Between the trimmed V and J ends, which lost 1 base and 5 bases, there was a span of 11 bases. The CDR3 region is CASSLIQPLDTQYF. The CDR3 bases are TGTGCCAGCAGCTTGATACAGCCTCTAGATACGCAGTATTTT.

The chain combines TRBV2 with TRBJ1-1; 7 bases are shared with TRBD1. Germline assignment: CDR1 SNHLY and CDR2 FYNNEI. This CDR3 region has 14 residues. J gave up 1 base and V 6 bases, and 5 bases lay outside the gene matches. The CDR3 DNA reads TGTGCCAGCAGCCGACAGGGAAAGAACACTGAAGCTTTCTTT. Its protein product is CASSRQGKNTEAFF.

This chain uses TRBV5-4 with TRBJ2-2, with a tentative D call TRBD2 (5 bases). The V gene's germline CDR1 is SGHNT and CDR2 YYREEE (reference sequence). V lost 4 bases to trimming and J lost 6 bases, with 10 bases between them. This CDR3 comprises 13 residues. The CDR3, as DNA: TGTGCCAGCAGCCCGGACTTAGCCGGGGAGCTGTTTTTT. Translating it yields CASSPDLAGELFF.

This clone was recorded once. The rearrangement joins TRBV6-5 to TRBJ2-7; 7 bases agree with TRBD1. V gave up 5 bases and J gave up 4 bases; unmatched junction bases: 11. CDR1 and CDR2 (germline): MNHEY, SVGAGI. The CDR3 has 15 amino acids. The CDR3 sequence is CASSHDIRGSYEQYF. The CDR3 DNA follows: TGTGCCAGCAGTCACGATATCAGGGGGTCTTACGAGCAGTACTTC.

This chain connects TRBV7-9 to TRBJ2-5; TRBD2 is a possible D gene (6 bases). Per germline, CDR1 SEHNR and CDR2 FQNEAQ (reference sequence). The germline V and J ends were trimmed by 2 bases and 4 bases, with 11 bases remaining between them. The CDR3 has 14 residues. CDR3 DNA sequence: TGTGCCAGCAGCTTAAACCAGGGAGGAGAGACCCAGTACTTC. As protein: CASSLNQGGETQYF.

This clone was counted once. The chain couples TRBV12-5 to TRBJ1-3; possibly TRBD1 for D (5 bases). Germline V CDR1 and CDR2: LGHNT, FRNRAP. This CDR3 has 13 amino acids. Trimming stripped 6 bases from V and 2 bases from J, with 8 bases between. CDR3 bases: TGTGCTAGTGGACGGGGGGCTGGAAACACCATATATTTT. Its translation is CASGRGAGNTIYF.

The chain uses TRBV4-3 and TRBJ2-3, with D perhaps matching TRBD2 (7 bases). The CDR3 length is 14 residues. Germline V lookup: CDR1 LGHNA, CDR2 YSLEER. The ends were cut back, 6 bases at V and 2 bases at J, with 12 bases in the middle. CDR3: CASRRGLNTDTQYF. Here the CDR3 DNA reads TGCGCCAGCAGGCGGGGGCTTAACACAGATACGCAGTATTTT.

The chain carries TRBV6-2 or TRBV6-3 and TRBJ2-7; D perhaps matches TRBD1 (6 bases). V shed 6 bases and J shed 0 bases, with 18 bases lying between them. CDR1 and CDR2 (germline): MNHEY, SVGEGT. This CDR3 is 16 amino acids long. This CDR3 is CASSPNPGQSSYEQYF. The CDR3, as DNA: TGTGCCAGCAGCCCCAATCCGGGACAAAGCTCCTACGAGCAGTACTTC.

The chain carries TRBV29-1 and TRBJ2-5, with TRBD2 matching 8 bases. Germline CDR1 is SQVTM and CDR2 is ANQGSEA. The ends lost 5 bases at V and 2 bases at J; junction bases unmatched: 4. The length of the CDR3 is 13 residues. This CDR3 reads CSVLRGGQETQYF. The CDR3 DNA reads TGCAGCGTTCTCCGGGGGGGACAAGAGACCCAGTACTTC.

This clone has more than one count but fewer than ten. The chain employs TRBV3-1 (or the pseudogene TRBV3-2) and TRBJ1-4; D might be TRBD1 (5 bases). V lost 0 bases to trimming and J lost 4 bases, with 21 bases between them. Germline CDR1 reads LGHDT; CDR2 reads YNNKEL (reference sequence). The CDR3 has 19 residues. The CDR3 protein is CASSQEFLGHPRNNEKLFF. In nucleotides, the CDR3 is TGTGCCAGCAGCCAAGAGTTTCTCGGACACCCACGGAATAATGAAAAACTGTTTTTT.

The J gene is TRBJ1-1, the V gene TRBV18; no definite D call. The CDR3 consists of 13 residues. V was cut by 0 bases and J by 5 bases, with 7 bases left in between. Germline CDR1 and CDR2: KGHSH and LQKENI. CDR3: CASSPPTQTEAFF. CDR3 nucleotide sequence: TGTGCCAGCTCACCACCGACACAAACTGAAGCTTTCTTT. The full variable domain, rest sourced from reference TRBV18 and TRBJ1-1, is NAGVMQNPRHLVRRRGQEARLRCSPMKGHSHVYWYRQLPEEGLKFMVYLQKENIIDESGMPKERFSAEFPKEGPSILRIQQVVRGDSAAYFCASSPPTQTEAFFGQGTRLTVV.

The chain combines TRBV28 with TRBJ1-3, with D possibly being TRBD1 (5 bases). The CDR3 loop spans 17 amino acids. CDR1 is MDHEN and CDR2 is SYDVKM in the germline V gene. V lost 3 bases, J lost 3 bases, and 18 bases lay in between. CDR3 in amino acids: CASSLPPGGSGGNTIYF. The CDR3 DNA reads as TGTGCCAGCAGTTTGCCCCCGGGGGGTTCGGGTGGAAACACCATATATTTT.

The V and J genes are TRBV5-4 and TRBJ2-6, with a weak D call TRBD2 (5 bases). Germline loops: CDR1 SGHNT, CDR2 YYREEE (reference sequence). The CDR3 totals 14 residues. Trimming took 7 bases from V and 0 from J, leaving 8 bases between them. The CDR3 nucleotides are TGTGCCAGCGGTGAGGGCTCTGGGGCCAACGTCCTGACTTTC. This sequence encodes CASGEGSGANVLTF.